The present entry profiles one T cell receptor (beta chain) with its context. A much larger clone sits a single nucleotide away, making a read error possible. The data originate from a study of blood T cells in healthy people across ages. Germline loops: CDR1 SGHTA, CDR2 FQGTGA. This CDR3 is 14 amino acids long. Alongside a J-beta primer mix, a sample-barcoded 5' primer served in a second PCR lasting about 7 to 11 cycles. Each CDR3 protein gets one entry after TCRdb re-called the 5' RACE reads with MiXCR. The table includes 590,000 or so distinct CDR3 sequences, around 31% detected once. This rearrangement joins TRBV7-3 to TRBJ1-6; D remains unclear. The clonotype comes from a woman aged 80 or over in good health. Specimen: blood. The CDR3 sequence: CASSLYAGGSPPHF. CDR3 sequence (DNA): TGTGCCAGCAGCTTATATGCGGGAGGTTCACCCCCCCACTTT. The full variable domain, rest sourced from reference TRBV7-3 and TRBJ1-6, is GAGVSQTPSNKVTEKGKYVELRCDPISGHTALYWYRQSLGQGPEFLIYFQGTGAADDSGLPNDRFFAVRPEGSVSTLKIQRTERGDSAVYLCASSLYAGGSPPHFGNGTRLTVT.